These 17 T cell receptor beta chains were sequenced from one sample in a study of shared clonotypes between healthy human individuals. Positively selected for CCR7, the CD45RO-negative cells used as naive CD8 cells excluded terminally differentiated effector memory CD45RA+ cells. Only in-frame clones appear in the TCRdb table, and some are missing; sequencing was by immunoSEQ multiplex PCR. The table lists about 2 million clones, less than 95% of them singletons. The sequenced sample consisted of naive CD8+ T cells sorted from blood. The source of these receptors is a man younger than 35 in good health.

V is TRBV7-8 and J is TRBJ1-1, with D perhaps matching TRBD1 (5 bases). The germline gives CDR1 SGHVS, CDR2 FQNEAQ. V lost 1 base and J 2 bases, leaving 8 bases between the germline ends. The CDR3 totals 14 residues. As DNA, the CDR3 is TGTGCCAGCAGCTTAGGACAGATTAACACTGAAGCTTTCTTT. This sequence encodes CASSLGQINTEAFF.

This clone was found once. The chain combines TRBV29-1 with TRBJ1-2; D may be TRBD1 (5 bases). The V gene's germline CDR1 is SQVTM and CDR2 ANQGSEA. This CDR3 contains 14 residues. Trimming removed 3 bases from V and 1 base from J, with 12 bases in between. The CDR3 is CSVDQGALNYGYTF. The CDR3 DNA follows: TGCAGCGTTGATCAGGGCGCCCTTAACTATGGCTACACCTTC. Using reference TRBV29-1 and TRBJ1-2 for the parts outside the CDR3, the full variable domain is SAVISQKPSRDICQRGTSLTIQCQVDSQVTMMFWYRQQPGQSLTLIATANQGSEATYESGFVIDKFPISRPNLTFSTLTVSNMSPEDSSIYLCSVDQGALNYGYTFGSGTRLTVV.

The chain carries TRBV4-1 and TRBJ2-7; D unclear. This CDR3 comprises 13 residues. V was clipped by 5 bases and J by 2 bases, with 10 bases between them. Germline V gene sequence: CDR1 MGHRA, CDR2 YSYEKL. The CDR3 DNA reads TGCGCCAGCAGCTTTGAATTGACCTACGAGCAGTACTTC. Protein product: CASSFELTYEQYF.

The gene calls are TRBV5-6 and TRBJ2-1; 7 positions match TRBD2. V lost 6 bases and J lost 4; bases outside the gene matches: 4. This CDR3 region has 13 residues. Germline CDR1 and CDR2: SGHDT and YYEEEE. CDR3 amino acids: CASTLGGYNEQFF. DNA of the CDR3: TGTGCCAGCACCCTGGGGGGGTACAATGAGCAGTTCTTC.

As for this clone: The same CDR3 is also encoded by other DNA sequences in this sample. This chain links TRBV27 with TRBJ2-7; D not resolved. Germline CDR1 is MNHEY and CDR2 is SMNVEV (reference sequence). This CDR3 is built from 12 residues. V lost 2 bases and J 4 bases, leaving 6 bases between the germline ends. The CDR3 bases are TGTGCCAGCAGTTTAATCGGATACGAGCAGTACTTC. This gives the protein CASSLIGYEQYF.

The rearrangement uses TRBV7-6 and TRBJ2-3; possibly TRBD1 or TRBD2 for D (5 bases each). Germline V gene sequence: CDR1 SGHVS, CDR2 FNYEAQ. The CDR3 runs to 16 residues. Trimming pared 1 base from V and 7 bases from J, leaving 18 bases between. This CDR3 reads CASSLGLEGPTNTQYF. The CDR3 DNA sequence: TGTGCCAGCAGCTTAGGGCTAGAGGGACCCACGAATACGCAGTATTTT.

The chain combines TRBV5-5 with TRBJ1-4; D possibly corresponds to TRBD1 (6 bases). V gave up 4 bases and J gave up 5 bases, with 15 bases separating them. Germline V CDR1 and CDR2: SGHKS, YYEKEE (reference sequence). CDR3 length: 15 amino acids. The CDR3 DNA reads TGTGCCAGCAGCACTTTGGACAGCGGCAATGAAAAACTGTTTTTT. This translates into CASSTLDSGNEKLFF.

V and J are TRBV19 and TRBJ1-6, with TRBD1 matching 8 bases. The CDR3 is 15 residues long. J lost 10 bases, V lost 5 bases, and 10 bases had no gene match. Germline values: CDR1 LNHDA, CDR2 SQIVND (reference sequence). The CDR3 DNA sequence: TGTGCCAGTAGTCCGTGGACAGGGTCGGCCTCACCCCTCCACTTT. Translated, it gives CASSPWTGSASPLHF.

This clone was recorded once. V usage is TRBV7-8 and J usage is TRBJ2-3, with D perhaps given as TRBD1 or TRBD2 (6 bases each). V was shortened by 4 bases and J by 1 base, with 15 bases between the two germline ends. Germline V gene data show CDR1 as SGHVS and CDR2 as FQNEAQ. CDR3 length: 16 residues. This CDR3 reads CASSWREGGRTDTQYF. The CDR3 nucleotides are TGTGCCAGCAGCTGGCGGGAAGGGGGGCGCACAGATACGCAGTATTTT.

This clone was detected ten times or more. The rearrangement joins TRBV7-9 to TRBJ2-3; a weak D match, TRBD2 (5 bases). Looked up from germline, CDR1 is SEHNR and CDR2 is FQNEAQ (reference sequence). The V and J ends lost 4 bases and 7 bases respectively, with 9 bases between them. The CDR3 is made up of 12 amino acids. CDR3: CASSSSDYTQYF. The CDR3 coding sequence is TGTGCCAGCAGCTCGTCGGACTATACGCAGTATTTT.

The gene calls are TRBV5-6 and TRBJ2-1; D is undetermined. Germline CDR1 SGHDT, CDR2 YYEEEE. Trimming removed 4 bases from V and 7 bases from J, with 12 bases in between. This CDR3 has 13 amino acids. The CDR3 loop is CASSPVGINEQFF. Here the CDR3 DNA reads TGTGCCAGCAGCCCCGTGGGAATTAATGAGCAGTTCTTC. Together with reference TRBV5-6 and TRBJ2-1, the CDR3 gives the full variable domain: DAGVTQSPTHLIKTRGQQVTLRCSPKSGHDTVSWYQQALGQGPQFIFQYYEEEERQRGNFPDRFSGHQFPNYSSELNVNALLLGDSALYLCASSPVGINEQFFGPGTRLTVL.

This clone was detected once. The J gene is TRBJ2-2, the V gene TRBV30; D unresolved. From germline, CDR1 is GTSNPN and CDR2 SVGIG (reference sequence). The V and J ends lost 2 bases and 7 bases respectively, with 11 bases between them. The CDR3 spans 13 residues. CDR3 region: CAWSSQMVGELFF. The CDR3 nucleotides read TGTGCCTGGAGTTCGCAGATGGTCGGGGAGCTGTTTTTT.

This clone has a single count. The rearrangement links TRBV5-6 to TRBJ2-7; D may be TRBD1 (5 bases). The CDR3 has 14 amino acids. The germline CDR1 and CDR2 sequences are SGHDT and YYEEEE. Trimming shortened V by 1 base and J by 5 bases, and 13 bases separated the two germline ends. The CDR3 sequence is CASSLTQEYDEQYF. In DNA form, the CDR3 reads TGTGCCAGCAGCTTGACACAGGAATACGACGAGCAGTACTTC.

The chain combines TRBV19 with TRBJ1-1; unclear D gene. Trimming pared 7 bases from V and 5 bases from J, leaving 17 bases between. The CDR3 is 14 residues long. The germline V gene has CDR1 LNHDA and CDR2 SQIVND (reference sequence). CDR3 amino acids: CASNAGNKGTEAFF. DNA of the CDR3: TGTGCCAGTAACGCCGGGAACAAGGGAACTGAAGCTTTCTTT.

The rearrangement uses TRBV5-4 and TRBJ2-1, with unresolved D. Germline V gene data show CDR1 as SGHNT and CDR2 as YYREEE (reference sequence). The CDR3 has 12 amino acids. Trimming shortened V by 4 bases and J by 6 bases, and 8 bases separated the two germline ends. This CDR3 reads CASSPDGNEQFF. The DNA for the CDR3 is TGTGCCAGCAGCCCGGACGGCAATGAGCAGTTCTTC.

The chain is built from TRBV7-2 and TRBJ2-7, with a weak D call TRBD2 (7 bases). Germline CDR1 is SGHTA and CDR2 is FQGNSA. This CDR3 region has 16 residues. V lost 4 bases, J lost 3 bases, and 19 bases lay in between. This CDR3 is CASSSPFTGGNYEQYF. CDR3 nucleotides: TGTGCCAGCAGCTCCCCTTTCACGGGGGGCAACTACGAGCAGTACTTC.

The chain uses TRBV4-1 and TRBJ2-5; 14 positions agree with TRBD2. The V gene's germline CDR1 is MGHRA and CDR2 YSYEKL. Trimming removed 3 bases from V and 6 bases from J; junction bases left unmatched: 12. The CDR3 is made up of 18 amino acids. The CDR3 region is CASSHSVGLAGERQTQYF. The CDR3 nucleotides are TGCGCCAGCAGCCACTCCGTGGGACTAGCGGGAGAACGGCAGACCCAGTACTTC.